This T cell receptor (beta chain) was recovered during a study of shared clonotypes between healthy human individuals. V was pared by 2 bases and J by 1 base, with 9 bases between. The CDR3 extends over 14 amino acids. Germline CDR1 is SGHRS and CDR2 is YFSETQ. Using immunoSEQ multiplex PCR, the repertoire was profiled, and TCRdb retains in-frame clones only, with some absent. The sample holds millions of clones, 85% to 95% seen once. Splitting the CD4+ cells yielded a CD45RA+ naive subset and a CD45RA-negative memory subset. Concerning this clone: The same CDR3 also results from other DNA sequences found in this sample.

This clonotype was sampled from a man aged 18 to 29 in good health. Material for sequencing was naive CD4+ T cells sorted from blood. Indicated subset: CD45RA+ positively selected. The rearrangement joins TRBV5-1 to TRBJ2-5, with D tentatively TRBD1 (5 bases). CDR3 bases: TGCGCCAGCAGCTTAGCTGGGGCCCAAGAGACCCAGTACTTC. Protein sequence: CASSLAGAQETQYF.